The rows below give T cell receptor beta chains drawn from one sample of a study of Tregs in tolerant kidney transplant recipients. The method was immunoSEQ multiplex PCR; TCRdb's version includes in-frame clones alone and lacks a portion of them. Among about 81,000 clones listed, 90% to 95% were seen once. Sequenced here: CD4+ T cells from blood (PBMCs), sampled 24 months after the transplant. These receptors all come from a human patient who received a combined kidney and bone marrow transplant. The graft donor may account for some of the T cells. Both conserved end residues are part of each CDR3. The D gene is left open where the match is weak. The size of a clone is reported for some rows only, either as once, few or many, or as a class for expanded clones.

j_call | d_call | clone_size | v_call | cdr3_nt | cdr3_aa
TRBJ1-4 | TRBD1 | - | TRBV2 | TGTGCCAGCAGTATACAGGGGAGGTATGAAAAACTGTTTTTT | CASSIQGRYEKLFF
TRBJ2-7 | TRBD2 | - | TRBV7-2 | TGTGCCAGCAGCCCAGGACTAGCGGGGGTTCTGGCCTACGAGCAGTACTTC | CASSPGLAGVLAYEQYF
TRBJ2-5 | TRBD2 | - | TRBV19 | TGTGCCAGTAGTATAGCGGGAGGGCCTGGCGAGACCCAGTACTTC | CASSIAGGPGETQYF
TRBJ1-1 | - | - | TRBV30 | TGTGCCTGGAGTGTACTCACTGAAGCTTTCTTT | CAWSVLTEAFF
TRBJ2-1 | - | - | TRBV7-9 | TGTGCCATCACACTACAGAGCGGTACGGATGAGCAGTTCTTC | CAITLQSGTDEQFF
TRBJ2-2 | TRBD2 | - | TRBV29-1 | TGCAGCGTAGGGACTAGTGGTGGCGGGGAGCTGTTTTTT | CSVGTSGGGELFF
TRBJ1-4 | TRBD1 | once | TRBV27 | TGTGCCAGCAATCACGGTGGACAGGGGGGTGAAAAACTGTTTTTT | CASNHGGQGGEKLFF
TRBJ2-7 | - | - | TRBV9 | TGTGCCAGCAGCGTAGATGACGGTAGGACGGGATCCTACGAGCAGTACTTC | CASSVDDGRTGSYEQYF
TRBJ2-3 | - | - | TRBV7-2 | TGTGCCAGCAGCTTAGCATTGGGAGTCGCAGATACGCAGTATTTT | CASSLALGVADTQYF
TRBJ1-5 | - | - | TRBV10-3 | TGTGCCATCAGTGAGTCTGGGGGGGGTGTTCAGCCCCAGCATTTT | CAISESGGGVQPQHF
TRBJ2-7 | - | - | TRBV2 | TGTGCCAGCAGTGAACTACCCCCACTCTACGAGCAGTACTTC | CASSELPPLYEQYF
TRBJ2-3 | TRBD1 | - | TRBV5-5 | TGTGCCAGCAGCTTGGTGGGGACAGGGCGCACAGATACGCAGTATTTT | CASSLVGTGRTDTQYF
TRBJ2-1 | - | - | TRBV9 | TGTGCCAGCAGCCGGGTGGAGGAGCAGTTCTTC | CASSRVEEQFF
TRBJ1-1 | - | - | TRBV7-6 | TGTGCCAGCAGCCCCACCCCTCGGAGCACCTTTCTCGGCGCTTTCTTT | CASSPTPRSTFLGAFF
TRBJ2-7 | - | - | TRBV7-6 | TGTGCCAGCAGCCGAACAGGAGGAGGGTTCTACGAGCAGTACTTC | CASSRTGGGFYEQYF
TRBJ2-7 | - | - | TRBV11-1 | TGTGCCAGCAGCTACACAGGAGGGAGGGAGCAGTACTTC | CASSYTGGREQYF
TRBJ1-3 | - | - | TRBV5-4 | TGTGCCAGCAGCTTGGACCGCTTCCGGGATACCATATATTTT | CASSLDRFRDTIYF
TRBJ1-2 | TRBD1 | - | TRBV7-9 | TGTGCCAGCAGCTTAGGAAGGGGGCCCCAAAGGGGCTATGGCTACACCTTC | CASSLGRGPQRGYGYTF
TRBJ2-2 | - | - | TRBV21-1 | TGTGCCAGCAGCAAAGGGCCAGGAAAGGGGACCGGGGAGCTGTTTTTT | CASSKGPGKGTGELFF
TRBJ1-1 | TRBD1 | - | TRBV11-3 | TGTGCCAGCGTCGGACAGGGGGGAACTGAAGCTTTCTTT | CASVGQGGTEAFF
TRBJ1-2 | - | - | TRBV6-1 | TGTGCCAGCAGACCCGAGGGAGTTCGAGGCTACACCTTC | CASRPEGVRGYTF
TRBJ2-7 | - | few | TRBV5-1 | TGCGCCAGCAGCTACCAGGGAATCGAGCAGTACTTC | CASSYQGIEQYF
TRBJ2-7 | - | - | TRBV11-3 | TGTGCCAGCAGCTTAGATCCCAACTCCTACGAGCAGTACTTC | CASSLDPNSYEQYF
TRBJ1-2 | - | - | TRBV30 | TGTGCCTGGAGTGTAGAGGCATTGCGGTACACCTTC | CAWSVEALRYTF
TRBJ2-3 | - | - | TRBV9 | TGTGCCAGCAGCGCCCAGGGGTGGGTTGAAGATACGCAGTATTTT | CASSAQGWVEDTQYF
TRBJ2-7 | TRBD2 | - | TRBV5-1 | TGCGCCAGCAGCTTGGTACTAGCGGGAGAACACTACGAGCAGTACTTC | CASSLVLAGEHYEQYF
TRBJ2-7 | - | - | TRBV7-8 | TGTGCCAGCAGCCCGCGTCGAGGAAGCCACTACGAGCAGTACTTC | CASSPRRGSHYEQYF
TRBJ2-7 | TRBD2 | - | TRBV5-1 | TGCGCCAGCAGCCTTCGGACTAGCGGGAGCTACGAGCAGTGCTTC | CASSLRTSGSYEQCF
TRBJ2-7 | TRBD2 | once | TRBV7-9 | TGTGCCAGCAGCTCCCTACCGGGACTAGCGGGAATCCTGTACTTC | CASSSLPGLAGILYF
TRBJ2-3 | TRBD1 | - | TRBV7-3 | TGTGCCAGCAGCTTCGACAGGGTCAGAGATACGCAGTATTTT | CASSFDRVRDTQYF
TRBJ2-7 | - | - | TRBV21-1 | TGTGCCAGCAGCAAATTTGGCCCCGACAGGATGAGTAACGACGAGCAGTACTTC | CASSKFGPDRMSNDEQYF
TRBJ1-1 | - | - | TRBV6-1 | TGTGCCAGCAGTGATGGGCAGGCGAACACTGAAGCTTTCTTT | CASSDGQANTEAFF
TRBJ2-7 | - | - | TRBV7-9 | TGTGCCAGCAGCTTAGATCGGGGCTCCTACGAGCAGTACTTC | CASSLDRGSYEQYF
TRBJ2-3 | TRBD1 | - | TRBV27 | TGTGCCAGCAGCTTAACAGGGGGCGGCACAGATACGCAGTATTTT | CASSLTGGGTDTQYF
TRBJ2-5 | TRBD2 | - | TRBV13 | TGTGCCAGCAGCTTCCCTAGCGGGGGGGCAGAGACCCAGTACTTC | CASSFPSGGAETQYF
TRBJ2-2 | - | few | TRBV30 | TGTGCCTGGAGTGTATCGGGAAGGACCCTGTTTCGGGGGGAGCTGTTTTTT | CAWSVSGRTLFRGELFF
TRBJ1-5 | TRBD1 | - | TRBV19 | TGTGCCAGTAGGAAGACAGGGGGCGGTCAGCCCCAGCATTTT | CASRKTGGGQPQHF
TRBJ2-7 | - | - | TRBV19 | TGTGCCAGTAGTCTCAGGACAGCCTCCTACGAGCAGTACTTC | CASSLRTASYEQYF
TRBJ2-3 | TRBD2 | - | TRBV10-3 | TGTGCCATCAGTGACCTGGCGGGAGGGACAGATACGCAGTATTTT | CAISDLAGGTDTQYF
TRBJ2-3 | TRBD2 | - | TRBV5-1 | TGCGCCAGCACCGAGTTAGCGGGGGGGCTGTCAGATACGCAGTATTTT | CASTELAGGLSDTQYF
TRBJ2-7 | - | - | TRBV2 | TGTGCCAGCAGTGAGCAGGGGACGTCCTACGAGCAGTACTTC | CASSEQGTSYEQYF
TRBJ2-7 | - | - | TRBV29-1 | TGCAGCGTTTCGCGCCCTGGGCTTGGGGAGCAGTACTTC | CSVSRPGLGEQYF
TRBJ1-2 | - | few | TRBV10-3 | TGTGCCATTACGGGACGGGAGGGACATGGCTACACCTTC | CAITGREGHGYTF
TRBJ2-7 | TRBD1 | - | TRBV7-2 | TGTGCCAGCAGCTTAAAAACAGGGGGCCACGAGCAGTACTTC | CASSLKTGGHEQYF
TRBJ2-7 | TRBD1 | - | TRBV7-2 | TGTGCCAGCAGCTTAGGACAGGGCGCCTACGAGCAGTACTTC | CASSLGQGAYEQYF
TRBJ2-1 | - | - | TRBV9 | TGTGCCAGCAGCGTAGGTCAGGGGTCCTACAATGAGCAGTTCTTC | CASSVGQGSYNEQFF